These 19 T cell receptor beta chains were all obtained from the same sample, sequenced in a study of shared clonotypes between healthy human individuals. Assay used: immunoSEQ multiplex PCR; TCRdb lists only in-frame clones, some missing. The sample shows around 700,000 clones, about two thirds of them seen only once. Sample: memory CD4+ T cells sorted from blood. The subset here: CD45RA-negative fraction. The receptor source for this set is a woman aged 30 to 39 in good health.

The genes are TRBV11-2 and TRBJ2-2; D tentatively fits TRBD1 or TRBD2 (5 bases each). V lost 3 bases and J 3 bases, leaving 8 bases between the germline ends. Germline V gene lookup returns CDR1 SGHAT and CDR2 FQNNGV. The CDR3 extends over 14 amino acids. CDR3 protein: CASSLGVDTGELFF. Here the CDR3 DNA reads TGTGCCAGCAGCTTGGGGGTCGACACCGGGGAGCTGTTTTTT.

V is TRBV2 and J is TRBJ1-4; TRBD1 matches 7 bases. The CDR3 covers 16 residues. Germline CDR1 reads SNHLY; CDR2 reads FYNNEI. V lost 6 bases and J lost 4; bases outside the gene matches: 11. This chain's CDR3 is CASRTDRPRLNEKLFF. DNA of the CDR3: TGTGCCAGCAGGACGGACAGGCCTCGGCTTAATGAAAAACTGTTTTTT.

This clone was detected a few times. The rearrangement links TRBV5-3 to TRBJ2-7, with D unclear. TRBV5-3 belongs to the ORF category, with a function that is uncertain. Trimming stripped 1 base from V and 6 bases from J, with 2 bases between. The length of the CDR3 is 10 residues. The CDR3 here is CARSLSEQYF. In DNA form, the CDR3 reads TGTGCCAGAAGCTTGTCCGAGCAGTACTTC.

This clone appeared many times. This chain joins TRBV15 and TRBJ1-3; 7 bases are a match to TRBD1. There are 15 residues in the CDR3. J was trimmed by 4 bases and V by 3 bases; bases with no gene match: 6. CDR1 is LNHNV, CDR2 YYDKDF, per germline (reference sequence). The CDR3 DNA sequence: TGTGCCACCAGCAGGCGACAGGGTGCGGGAAACACCATATATTTT. Translation gives CATSRRQGAGNTIYF.

This clone was seen a handful of times. This sample also contains other DNA sequences that code for the same CDR3. This rearrangement joins TRBV5-1 to TRBJ1-3; maybe TRBD1 (5 bases). Per the germline V gene, CDR1 is SGHRS and CDR2 is YFSETQ. The CDR3 sequence is 14 residues long. V was pared by 2 bases and J by 0 bases, with 6 bases between. CDR3 nucleotide sequence: TGCGCCAGCAGCTTCGGGACCTCTGGAAACACCATATATTTT. Its translation is CASSFGTSGNTIYF.

The chain joins TRBV11-1 to TRBJ1-1; 11 bases agree with TRBD1. V was clipped by 5 bases and J by 5 bases; unmatched bases: 10. Germline V CDR1 and CDR2: SGHAT, FQDESV (reference sequence). The CDR3 spans 16 residues. The CDR3 is CASSPRLGQGATEAFF. As DNA, the CDR3 is TGTGCCAGCAGCCCCCGGTTAGGACAGGGGGCTACTGAAGCTTTCTTT.

This clone was counted a few times. The V gene is TRBV5-4, the J gene TRBJ2-7; 8 nucleotides agree with TRBD1. V shed 0 bases and J 5 bases; nucleotides not matched to a gene: 7. Germline CDR1 is SGHNT and CDR2 is YYREEE (reference sequence). CDR3 length: 15 amino acids. CDR3 protein: CASSLAGTGGHEQYF. CDR3 DNA sequence: TGTGCCAGCAGCTTGGCGGGAACAGGGGGTCACGAGCAGTACTTC.

The chain has TRBV18 and TRBJ2-5, with unresolved D. CDR1 KGHSH and CDR2 LQKENI come from the germline V gene. The CDR3 extends over 14 amino acids. V was cut by 0 bases and J by 5 bases, with 10 bases left in between. The DNA of the CDR3 is TGTGCCAGCTCACCACCAGAAGGGAAGGAGACCCAGTACTTC. This encodes CASSPPEGKETQYF.

This chain joins TRBV19 and TRBJ1-5; no clear D gene. V gave up 6 bases and J gave up 0 bases, with 12 bases separating them. CDR3 size: 15 residues. Germline loops: CDR1 LNHDA, CDR2 SQIVND (reference sequence). Here the CDR3 DNA reads TGTGCCAGTAGAACCTGGCGGGATAGCAATCAGCCCCAGCATTTT. Protein sequence: CASRTWRDSNQPQHF.

The chain employs TRBV27 and TRBJ1-2; D remains ambiguous. The CDR3 totals 15 residues. Trimming removed 0 bases at V and 0 bases at J, with 8 bases between. CDR1 is MNHEY, CDR2 SMNVEV, per germline (reference sequence). CDR3 nucleotide sequence: TGTGCCAGCAGTTTATCCCCGACTTCTAACTATGGCTACACCTTC. Translation gives CASSLSPTSNYGYTF.

This chain connects TRBV18 to TRBJ1-1; D is unclear. Germline CDR1 reads KGHSH; CDR2 reads LQKENI. V gave up 3 bases and J gave up 1 base, with 9 bases separating them. CDR3 length: 14 residues. The CDR3 DNA reads TGTGCCAGCTCACCTCAAGACCGGAACACTGAAGCTTTCTTT. This gives the protein CASSPQDRNTEAFF.

This rearrangement joins TRBV6-5 to TRBJ2-1, with D hard to call. Germline-derived CDR1 and CDR2 are MNHEY and SVGAGI. Trimming cost V 2 bases and J 0 bases, with 8 bases left between them. The CDR3 is 15 amino acids. The CDR3 DNA is TGTGCCAGCAGTTACCAGGTCGGCTCCTACAATGAGCAGTTCTTC. Encoded protein: CASSYQVGSYNEQFF.

V gene TRBV15 combines with J gene TRBJ1-2; tentative D call: TRBD1 (6 bases). V was pared by 0 bases and J by 6 bases, with 14 bases between. The CDR3 spans 15 residues. The germline V gene encodes CDR1 LNHNV and CDR2 YYDKDF (reference sequence). The CDR3 bases are TGTGCCACCAGCAGAGAATTGACAGGTTTGGATGGCTACACCTTC. Translating it yields CATSRELTGLDGYTF.

This sequence joins TRBV18 and TRBJ2-7; possibly TRBD2 for D (6 bases). V dropped 6 bases and J dropped 0 bases, with 15 bases sitting between them. Germline assignment: CDR1 KGHSH and CDR2 LQKENI. The CDR3 covers 15 residues. Here the CDR3 reads CASSPGSGDSYEQYF. CDR3 DNA: TGTGCCAGCTCTCCCGGTAGCGGAGACTCCTACGAGCAGTACTTC.

The CDR3 nucleotides are TGTGCCAGCAGCTTAAGCGAGACCCAGTACTTC. Translating it yields CASSLSETQYF. The chain couples TRBV7-3 to TRBJ2-5; D call uncertain. V was cut by 1 base and J by 5 bases, with 2 bases left in between. CDR3 size: 11 residues. Germline V CDR1 and CDR2: SGHTA, FQGTGA. The full variable domain, completed using reference TRBV7-3 and TRBJ2-5, is GAGVSQTPSNKVTEKGKYVELRCDPISGHTALYWYRQSLGQGPEFLIYFQGTGAADDSGLPNDRFFAVRPEGSVSTLKIQRTERGDSAVYLCASSLSETQYFGPGTRLLVL.

The V gene is TRBV6-6, the J gene TRBJ2-7, with a weak D call TRBD1 (6 bases). Germline values: CDR1 MNHNY, CDR2 SVGAGI (reference sequence). The CDR3 length is 15 residues. Trimming cost V 2 bases and J 4 bases, with 15 bases left between them. The CDR3 coding sequence is TGTGCCAGCAGTTACGGGACACAGGCCCTTTACGAGCAGTACTTC. Its protein is CASSYGTQALYEQYF.

This rearrangement joins TRBV5-1 to TRBJ2-1, with 11 bases that match TRBD2. With V trimmed by 4 bases and J by 3 bases, 6 bases remained unmatched. CDR1 and CDR2 from the germline V gene are SGHRS and YFSETQ. This CDR3 comprises 16 residues. DNA for the CDR3: TGCGCCAGCAGCCTACATAGCGGGAGGGACTACAATGAGCAGTTCTTC. Protein: CASSLHSGRDYNEQFF.

In its sample, this clone was seen a few times. The chain links TRBV30 to TRBJ1-1; 9 positions agree with TRBD1. Trimming took 2 bases from V and 10 from J; bases not matched to a gene: 2. The CDR3 consists of 11 residues. From germline, CDR1 is GTSNPN and CDR2 SVGIG (reference sequence). The CDR3 nucleotides are TGTGCCTGGAGTCGGGACAGGGCAGCTTTCTTT. Translation: CAWSRDRAAFF. Using reference TRBV30 and TRBJ1-1 for the parts outside the CDR3, the full variable domain is SQTIHQWPATLVQPVGSPLSLECTVEGTSNPNLYWYRQAAGRGLQLLFYSVGIGQISSEVPQNLSASRPQDRQFILSSKKLLLSDSGFYLCAWSRDRAAFFGQGTRLTVV.

The chain couples TRBV5-1 to TRBJ2-2; 14 bases are shared with TRBD2. J gave up 0 bases and V 4 bases, and 2 bases lay outside the gene matches. The V gene's germline CDR1 is SGHRS and CDR2 YFSETQ. There are 17 residues in the CDR3. CDR3 region: CASSLTSGRANTGELFF. Here the CDR3 DNA reads TGCGCCAGCAGCCTGACTAGCGGGAGGGCGAACACCGGGGAGCTGTTTTTT.